Sequencing of this T cell receptor (beta chain) was carried out in a study of memory CD4+ T cells and cytomegalovirus serostatus. Generated by immunoSEQ multiplex PCR, the TCRdb table keeps only in-frame clones and is missing some. The data contain over 55,000 clones, roughly four fifths of them singletons. The sort gate was single viable CD3+CD4+CD8-CD45RO+ cells for memory CD4+ T cells. The CDR3 contains 13 residues. V was pared by 2 bases and J by 4 bases, with 8 bases between. The V gene's germline CDR1 is KGHSH and CDR2 LQKENI. J is TRBJ2-5 and V is TRBV18; a possible D gene is TRBD2 (6 bases). The sequence was collected from an adult in good health and CMV-seronegative. Material for sequencing was memory CD4+ T cells from blood. The CDR3 reads CASSPVGGETQYF. DNA for the CDR3: TGTGCCAGCTCACCAGTGGGGGGAGAGACCCAGTACTTC.